One sample yielded the 15 T cell receptor beta chains listed below, sequenced in a study of cytotoxic CD8 clonotypes in ibrutinib-treated CLL. Assay used: immunoSEQ multiplex PCR; TCRdb lists only in-frame clones, some missing. Found here are about 200,000 clones, approximately 70% of them singletons; the top ten hold about 6.2%. Here the sequenced sample was PBMCs, taken after 12 months of ibrutinib treatment. These receptors were collected from a human donor with chronic lymphocytic leukemia.

The chain recombines TRBV11-2 with TRBJ2-3; D is tentatively TRBD1 or TRBD2 (7 bases each). This CDR3 comprises 15 residues. V lost 8 bases to trimming and J lost 0 bases, with 15 bases between them. Germline V gene sequence: CDR1 SGHAT, CDR2 FQNNGV. The DNA of the CDR3 is TGTGCCAGCCGTCCAGGGGGGGCTAGCACAGATACGCAGTATTTT. It specifies CASRPGGASTDTQYF.

The chain couples TRBV6-1 to TRBJ1-2, with TRBD1 matching over 9 bases. V gave up 4 bases and J gave up 6 bases; unmatched junction bases: 15. The CDR3 is made up of 17 amino acids. Per germline, CDR1 MNHNS and CDR2 SASEGT. CDR3 in DNA: TGTGCCAGCAGTGGCTCCGGGACAGGGTTTAAAATAAATGGCTACACCTTC. This gives the protein CASSGSGTGFKINGYTF.

The V gene is TRBV7-9, the J gene TRBJ2-3, with D perhaps matching TRBD2 (5 bases). Germline V lookup: CDR1 SEHNR, CDR2 FQNEAQ (reference sequence). This CDR3 is built from 15 residues. The V and J ends lost 3 bases and 2 bases respectively, with 12 bases between them. The CDR3 region has the DNA TGTGCCAGCAGCTTCTCCGGTAGCGACACAGATACGCAGTATTTT. This sequence encodes CASSFSGSDTDTQYF.

This chain joins TRBV13 and TRBJ2-7; the D gene is possibly TRBD1 (6 bases). The V gene lost 5 bases and the J gene lost 5 bases, with 22 bases spanning the gap. CDR1 is PRHDT and CDR2 is FYEKMQ in the germline V gene (reference sequence). This CDR3 contains 16 residues. The CDR3 coding sequence is TGTGCCAGCAGCCCCCCCGGGAAGGGGGTCATCAACGAGCAGTACTTC. This gives the protein CASSPPGKGVINEQYF.

The table lists this clone with a count of one. The chain joins TRBV25-1 to TRBJ2-3; 7 bases are a match to TRBD2. Per the germline V gene, CDR1 is MGHDK and CDR2 is SYGVNS. The CDR3 spans 16 residues. V lost 1 base, J lost 2 bases, and 6 bases stayed unmatched. The CDR3 DNA follows: TGTGCCAGCAGTGAATCTGTGGGGACTATCACAGATACGCAGTATTTT. Translating it yields CASSESVGTITDTQYF.

In this sample, this clone turned up once. This sequence joins TRBV28 and TRBJ2-1; 7 nucleotides align to TRBD1. The CDR3 sequence is 15 residues long. The germline CDR1 and CDR2 sequences are MDHEN and SYDVKM. The J segment lost 8 bases and the V segment lost 4 bases, leaving 11 bases of the junction unmatched. This chain's CDR3 is CASSWGTTGSDEQFF. The CDR3 nucleotides read TGTGCCAGCAGTTGGGGAACGACAGGGTCCGATGAGCAGTTCTTC.

This clone was detected only a few times. CDR3 sequence (DNA): TGTGCTAGTGCCTCGGGGGATACGCAGTATTTT. This translates into CASASGDTQYF. The rearrangement uses TRBV12-5 and TRBJ2-3; a possible D gene is TRBD2 (5 bases). Between the trimmed V and J ends, which lost 7 bases and 6 bases, there was a span of 8 bases. This CDR3 has 11 residues. CDR1 LGHNT and CDR2 FRNRAP come from the germline V gene. The full variable domain, rest sourced from reference TRBV12-5 and TRBJ2-3, is DARVTQTPRHKVTEMGQEVTMRCQPILGHNTVFWYRQTMMQGLELLAYFRNRAPLDDSGMPKDRFSAEMPDATLATLKIQPSEPRDSAVYFCASASGDTQYFGPGTRLTVL.

This clone was seen a few times. The V gene is TRBV2, the J gene TRBJ1-6; unclear D gene. Germline V gene sequence: CDR1 SNHLY, CDR2 FYNNEI. The CDR3 length is 15 residues. V gave up 6 bases and J gave up 5 bases, with 14 bases separating them. DNA of the CDR3: TGTGCCAGCAGGGGAACTGGAGGAGATAATTCACCCCTCCACTTT. It codes for CASRGTGGDNSPLHF.

This chain links TRBV5-1 with TRBJ2-5; 12 positions match TRBD2. Germline CDR1 is SGHRS and CDR2 is YFSETQ. This CDR3 has 20 amino acids. V dropped 0 bases and J dropped 5; count of bases not matched to a gene: 17. CDR3 DNA sequence: TGCGCCAGCAGCTTGGAACCCGCTAGCGGGGGGGCGTCGCGTATGGAGACCCAGTACTTC. The encoded protein is CASSLEPASGGASRMETQYF.

The chain employs TRBV6-5 and TRBJ1-4; D unclear. V was clipped by 6 bases and J by 5 bases, with 7 bases between them. The V gene's germline CDR1 is MNHEY and CDR2 SVGAGI. CDR3 length: 12 amino acids. For the CDR3, the DNA is TGTGCCAGCAGGCACCGGAATGAAAAACTGTTTTTT. Translated: CASRHRNEKLFF.

This clone was seen a few times. The rearrangement joins TRBV6-6 to TRBJ1-5; no clear D gene. The CDR3 sequence is 16 residues long. The V gene's germline CDR1 is MNHNY and CDR2 SVGAGI (reference sequence). Trimming removed 4 bases from V and 2 bases from J, with 15 bases in between. Here the CDR3 reads CASSLVGYYGNQPQHF. CDR3 DNA sequence: TGTGCCAGCAGTTTGGTAGGGTATTATGGCAATCAGCCCCAGCATTTT.

The chain is built from TRBV30 and TRBJ1-1; 7 bases are a match to TRBD1. V gave up 0 bases and J gave up 0 bases; unmatched junction bases: 7. The CDR3 runs to 16 residues. From germline, CDR1 is GTSNPN and CDR2 SVGIG (reference sequence). The CDR3 DNA sequence: TGTGCCTGGAGTGTACGGGACAGCCTCATGAACACTGAAGCTTTCTTT. This codes for CAWSVRDSLMNTEAFF.

The chain links TRBV7-2 to TRBJ1-5; D is uncertain. This CDR3 is built from 15 residues. Germline CDR1 and CDR2: SGHTA and FQGNSA. With 4 bases removed from V and 0 bases from J, the gap between germline ends came to 10 bases. CDR3: CASSSRRDSNQPQHF. CDR3 DNA sequence: TGTGCCAGCAGCTCACGGCGGGATAGCAATCAGCCCCAGCATTTT.

This clone was picked up one time. The rearrangement links TRBV7-2 to TRBJ1-6; D remains ambiguous. Between the trimmed V and J ends, which lost 1 base and 9 bases, there was a span of 16 bases. Germline values: CDR1 SGHTA, CDR2 FQGNSA. This CDR3 is built from 16 residues. The CDR3 here is CASSLGGQGNGSPLHF. CDR3 nucleotide sequence: TGTGCCAGCAGCTTAGGAGGGCAAGGAAATGGTTCACCCCTCCACTTT. Together with reference TRBV7-2 and TRBJ1-6, the CDR3 gives the full variable domain: GAGVSQSPSNKVTEKGKDVELRCDPISGHTALYWYRQSLGQGLEFLIYFQGNSAPDKSGLPSDRFSAERTGGSVSTLTIQRTQQEDSAVYLCASSLGGQGNGSPLHFGNGTRLTVT.

This clone was seen only a few times. The chain is built from TRBV28 and TRBJ1-5, with D tentatively TRBD1 (5 bases). V lost 2 bases to trimming and J lost 6 bases, with 11 bases between them. CDR3 length: 14 amino acids. Germline CDR1 is MDHEN and CDR2 is SYDVKM. The CDR3: CASSLGGNGQPQHF. DNA for the CDR3: TGTGCCAGCAGTTTAGGGGGGAACGGTCAGCCCCAGCATTTT.